A selection of T cell receptor beta chains follows, all from one sample in a study of PD-1 blockade in classical Hodgkin lymphoma. The method was immunoSEQ multiplex PCR; TCRdb's version includes in-frame clones alone and lacks a portion of them. Altogether about 50,000 clones are present, approximately 76% being singletons, with the ten largest covering roughly 12%. The sample was peripheral blood mononuclear cells (PBMCs), taken before the fourth cycle of nivolumab. The receptors derive from a human donor with classical Hodgkin lymphoma. The CDR3 runs from the conserved cysteine through the conserved F or W. A D gene is named only where the DNA matches it firmly. Size values are once, few and many counts, or a class for expanded clones, and some rows have none.

-	-	TRBV21-1	TRBJ1-3	TGTGCCAGCAGCAGACTACAGGGGGCGGGTGGAAACACCATATATTTT	CASSRLQGAGGNTIYF
TRBD1	-	TRBV6-5	TRBJ1-1	TGTGCCAGCAGGAGTCGGACAGGGAGAACTGAAGCTTTCTTT	CASRSRTGRTEAFF
TRBD2	once	TRBV9	TRBJ2-1	TGTGCCAGCAGCGCAGCTATGTCGGGAGGAGCCTACAATGAGCAGTTCTTC	CASSAAMSGGAYNEQFF
-	-	TRBV28	TRBJ2-3	TGTGCCAGCAGTGTCCCCTCAACAGATACGCAGTATTTT	CASSVPSTDTQYF
TRBD2	-	TRBV5-4	TRBJ2-1	TGTGCCAGCAGCTTGACTAGCGATAATGAGCAGTTCTTC	CASSLTSDNEQFF
-	-	TRBV25-1	TRBJ1-5	TGTGCCAGCGGAAACAGGGATAGCAATCAGCCCCAGCATTTT	CASGNRDSNQPQHF
TRBD2	few	TRBV15	TRBJ2-7	TGTGCCACCAGCGACCGGACTAGCGGGAGTATTAGCCGAGGTTTCGAGCAGTACTTC	CATSDRTSGSISRGFEQYF
TRBD2	once	TRBV11-3	TRBJ2-1	TGTGCCAGCAGCTCCCAAGGGACTAGCGGCTACAATGAGCAGTTCTTC	CASSSQGTSGYNEQFF
-	-	TRBV7-3	TRBJ1-1	TGTGCCAGCAGCTTAATGGGTCGACTCTCAGGAGAAGCTTTCTTT	CASSLMGRLSGEAFF
TRBD1	few	TRBV7-9	TRBJ1-1	TGTGCCAGCAGCTTCGGGGACAGGGGGTCCGGAGCTTTCTTT	CASSFGDRGSGAFF